Below, one T cell receptor (beta chain) is given with its context. Its specificity is unknown. The sample comes from a study of T cells in localized non-small cell lung cancer. With 3 bases clipped from V and 4 bases from J, the junction kept 1 base outside the gene matches. Looked up from germline, CDR1 is SGHTA and CDR2 is FQGTGA. The CDR3 runs 13 residues. Produced via immunoSEQ multiplex PCR; TCRdb's table is partial and in-frame only. The sample yields 40,000 to 50,000 clones, roughly 90% seen once. Study findings and constraints: Without multi-region sequencing, intratumor heterogeneity could not be excluded. Higher blood T cell density tracked longer overall survival.

The J gene is TRBJ2-5, the V gene TRBV7-3; 8 nucleotides line up with TRBD1. Sequences were derived from peripheral blood, sampled before any cancer treatment. This clonotype originated in a female donor over 55 with stage I squamous cell lung carcinoma. This CDR3 reads CASSFGQGETQYF. CDR3 in DNA: TGTGCCAGCAGCTTTGGACAGGGAGAGACCCAGTACTTC.